This entry features one TCR beta chain sequence. V dropped 2 bases and J dropped 0 bases, with 11 bases sitting between them. The V gene's germline CDR1 is SGHAT and CDR2 FQNNGV. The CDR3 runs to 15 residues. Only in-frame clones appear in the TCRdb table, and some are missing; sequencing was by immunoSEQ multiplex PCR. The data contain more than 7,000 clones, about 70% of them singletons. This sample was included in a study of OX40 agonist ivuxolimab in advanced cancers. Sequencing was performed on CD4+ or CD8+ T cells sorted from blood, taken in a trial of the OX40 agonist ivuxolimab. The receptor was derived from an adult with an advanced solid tumor such as melanoma, head and neck, liver or kidney cancer. The chain is built from TRBV11-2 and TRBJ2-7; possible D gene TRBD2, 5 bases. The CDR3 loop reads CASSLNAGLSYEQYF. The DNA of the CDR3 is TGTGCCAGCAGCTTAAACGCGGGTCTCTCCTACGAGCAGTACTTC.